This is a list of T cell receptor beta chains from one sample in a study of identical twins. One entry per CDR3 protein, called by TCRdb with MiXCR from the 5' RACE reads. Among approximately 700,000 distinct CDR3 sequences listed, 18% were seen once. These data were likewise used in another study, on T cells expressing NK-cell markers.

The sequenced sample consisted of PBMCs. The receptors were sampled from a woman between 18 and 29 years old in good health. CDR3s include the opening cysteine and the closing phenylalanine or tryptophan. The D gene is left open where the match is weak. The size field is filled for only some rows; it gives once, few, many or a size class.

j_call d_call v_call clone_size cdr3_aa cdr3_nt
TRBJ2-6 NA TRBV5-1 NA CASMEGSGANVLTF TGCGCCAGCATGGAGGGATCTGGGGCCAACGTCCTGACTTTC
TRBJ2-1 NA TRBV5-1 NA CASSLDTPGVHEQFF TGCGCCAGCAGCTTGGACACCCCGGGAGTCCATGAGCAGTTCTTC
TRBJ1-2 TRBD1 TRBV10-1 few CASSVDRNYGYTF TGCGCCAGCAGTGTGGACAGGAACTATGGCTACACCTTC
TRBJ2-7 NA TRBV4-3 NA CASSQDFSGDYEQYF TGCGCCAGCAGCCAAGATTTTTCAGGGGACTACGAGCAGTACTTC
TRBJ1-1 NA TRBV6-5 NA CASRAPDTEAFF TGTGCCAGCAGGGCCCCGGACACTGAAGCTTTCTTT
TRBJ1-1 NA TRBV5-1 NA CASSLGDMGQNTEAFF TGCGCCAGCAGCTTGGGGGATATGGGACAGAACACTGAAGCTTTCTTT
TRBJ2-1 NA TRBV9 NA CASSVGGIAWNEQFF TGTGCCAGCAGCGTAGGGGGGATTGCGTGGAATGAGCAGTTCTTC
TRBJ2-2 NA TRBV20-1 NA CSAVDLNTGELFF TGCAGTGCCGTTGACCTTAACACCGGGGAGCTGTTTTTT
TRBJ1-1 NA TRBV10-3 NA CAISQNTEAFF TGTGCCATCAGTCAGAACACTGAAGCTTTCTTT
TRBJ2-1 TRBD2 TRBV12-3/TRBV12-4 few CASSPRLAPSYNEQFF TGTGCCAGCAGTCCAAGACTAGCCCCATCCTACAATGAGCAGTTCTTC
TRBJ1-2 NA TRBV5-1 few CASSLILEGPYGYTF TGCGCCAGCAGCTTGATACTAGAAGGCCCCTATGGCTACACCTTC
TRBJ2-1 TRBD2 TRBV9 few CASSVGSGTSGINEQFF TGTGCCAGCAGCGTAGGGTCAGGGACTAGCGGGATCAATGAGCAGTTCTTC
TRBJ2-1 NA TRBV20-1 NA CSARPPGVAEQFF TGCAGTGCTAGACCTCCCGGGGTGGCTGAGCAGTTCTTC
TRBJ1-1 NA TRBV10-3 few CAISPLSWTENTEAFF TGTGCCATCAGTCCCTTATCCTGGACGGAGAACACTGAAGCTTTCTTT
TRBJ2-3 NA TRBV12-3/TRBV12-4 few CASTPSADTQYF TGTGCCAGCACACCTTCAGCAGATACGCAGTATTTT
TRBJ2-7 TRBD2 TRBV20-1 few CSAIQSGVPYEQYF TGCAGTGCTATCCAAAGCGGGGTCCCCTACGAGCAGTACTTC
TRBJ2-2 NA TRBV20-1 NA CSARRGRELFF TGCAGTGCCCGCCGTGGGAGGGAGCTGTTTTTT
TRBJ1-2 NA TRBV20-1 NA CSARDLRAGLGYTF TGCAGTGCTAGAGATCTACGGGCCGGGCTAGGCTACACCTTC
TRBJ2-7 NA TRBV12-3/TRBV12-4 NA CASSFVGGEQYF TGTGCCAGCAGTTTCGTAGGGGGGGAGCAGTACTTC
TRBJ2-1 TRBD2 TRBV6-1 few CASSLFTSGRSEQFF TGTGCCAGCTCCTTATTTACTAGCGGGAGAAGTGAGCAGTTCTTC
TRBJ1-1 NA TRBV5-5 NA CASSFGQNSLNTEAFF TGTGCCAGCAGCTTTGGACAGAATAGCCTGAACACTGAAGCTTTCTTT
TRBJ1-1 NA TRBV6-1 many CASRERAANTEAFF TGTGCCAGCAGGGAGAGGGCGGCGAACACTGAAGCTTTCTTT
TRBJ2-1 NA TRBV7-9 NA CASWASDEQFF TGTGCCAGCTGGGCTAGCGATGAGCAGTTCTTC
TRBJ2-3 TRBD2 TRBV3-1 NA CASSQPGLAGGADTQYF TGTGCCAGCAGCCAACCCGGACTAGCGGGGGGGGCAGATACGCAGTATTTT
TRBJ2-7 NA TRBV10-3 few CAISEGGLSYEQYF TGTGCCATCAGTGAGGGGGGCCTCTCCTACGAGCAGTACTTC
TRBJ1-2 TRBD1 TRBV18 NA CASTTGASNYGYTF TGTGCCAGCACTACAGGGGCCTCGAACTATGGCTACACCTTC
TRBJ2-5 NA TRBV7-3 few CASSLTGSTGETQYF TGTGCCAGCAGCTTAACTGGCTCCACGGGGGAGACCCAGTACTTC
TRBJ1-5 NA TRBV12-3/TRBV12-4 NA CASSSGLGYSNQPQHF TGTGCCAGCAGTTCGGGGTTAGGGTATAGCAATCAGCCCCAGCATTTT
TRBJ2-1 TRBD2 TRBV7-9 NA CASSSLADPLNEQFF TGTGCCAGCAGCTCCCTAGCGGATCCGCTTAATGAGCAGTTCTTC
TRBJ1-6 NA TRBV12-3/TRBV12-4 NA CASSRGNNSPLHF TGTGCCAGCAGCAGGGGTAATAATTCACCCCTCCACTTT
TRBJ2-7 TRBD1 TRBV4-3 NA CASSQPGQSFLSSYEQYF TGCGCCAGCAGCCAGCCGGGACAGAGCTTCCTTAGCTCCTACGAGCAGTACTTC
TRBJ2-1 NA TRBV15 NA CATSREGQGGVEQFF TGTGCCACCAGCAGAGAAGGACAGGGAGGGGTTGAGCAGTTCTTC
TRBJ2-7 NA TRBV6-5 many CASSYPPFYEQYF TGTGCCAGCAGTTACCCTCCCTTCTACGAGCAGTACTTC
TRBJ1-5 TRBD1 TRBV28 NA CASNPVQGAGMGNQPQHF TGTGCCAGCAACCCCGTACAGGGGGCGGGAATGGGCAATCAGCCCCAGCATTTT
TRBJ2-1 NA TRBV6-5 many CASSYSIQYNEQFF TGTGCCAGCAGTTACTCGATCCAGTACAATGAGCAGTTCTTC
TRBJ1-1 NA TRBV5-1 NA CASSLYFQGRGTEAFF TGCGCCAGCAGCTTGTACTTCCAGGGTCGGGGCACTGAAGCTTTCTTT
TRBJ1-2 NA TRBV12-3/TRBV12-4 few CASSLGRGLNYGYTF TGTGCCAGCAGTTTAGGCAGGGGCCTTAACTATGGCTACACCTTC
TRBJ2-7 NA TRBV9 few CASSVAPSSPNEQYF TGTGCCAGCAGCGTAGCCCCCTCTTCACCAAACGAGCAGTACTTC
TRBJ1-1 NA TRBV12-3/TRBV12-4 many CASRPLSTEAFF TGTGCCAGCAGACCTCTGAGCACTGAAGCTTTCTTT
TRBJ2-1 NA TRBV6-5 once CASSYLQKSYNEQFF TGTGCCAGCAGTTACCTGCAGAAATCCTACAATGAGCAGTTCTTC
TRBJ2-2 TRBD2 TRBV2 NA CASSKRTSGRTGELFF TGTGCCAGCAGTAAGAGGACTAGCGGGAGGACCGGGGAGCTGTTTTTT
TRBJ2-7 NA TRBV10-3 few CATQAGFSSYEQYF TGTGCCACCCAGGCCGGCTTCAGCTCCTACGAGCAGTACTTC
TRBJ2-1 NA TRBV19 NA CATRVWGAGASSYNEQFF TGTGCCACCAGGGTTTGGGGCGCCGGGGCGAGCTCCTACAATGAGCAGTTCTTC
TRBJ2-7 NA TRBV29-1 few CSVDGTGKTYEQYF TGCAGCGTTGATGGCACGGGGAAAACCTACGAGCAGTACTTC
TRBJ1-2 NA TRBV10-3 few CAISESGNSYGYTF TGTGCCATCAGTGAGTCGGGGAACAGCTATGGCTACACCTTC
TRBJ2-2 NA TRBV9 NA CASSHVRAGTGELFF TGTGCCAGCAGCCACGTAAGGGCTGGTACCGGGGAGCTGTTTTTT
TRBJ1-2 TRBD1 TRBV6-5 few CASSYLDRGSYGYTF TGTGCCAGCAGTTACCTGGACAGGGGTTCGTACGGCTACACCTTC
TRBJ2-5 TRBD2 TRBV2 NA CASSIAGPETQYF TGTGCCAGCAGTATAGCGGGGCCAGAGACCCAGTACTTC
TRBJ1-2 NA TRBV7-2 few CASSPGQHNYGYTF TGTGCCAGCAGCCCCGGACAGCATAACTATGGCTACACCTTC
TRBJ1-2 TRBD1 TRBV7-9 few CASSAGTGNYGYTF TGTGCCAGCAGCGCCGGGACAGGAAACTATGGCTACACCTTC
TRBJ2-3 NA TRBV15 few CATSIYPDTQYF TGTGCCACCAGCATCTACCCAGATACGCAGTATTTT
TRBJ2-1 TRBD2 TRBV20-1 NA CSAVQAGATKYNEQFF TGCAGTGCCGTACAGGCGGGAGCCACCAAATACAATGAGCAGTTCTTC
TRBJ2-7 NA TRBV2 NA CATRQGPYEQYF TGTGCCACCCGGCAAGGCCCCTACGAGCAGTACTTC
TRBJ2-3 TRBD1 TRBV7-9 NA CASSFGQGAPTQYF TGTGCCAGCAGCTTTGGACAGGGGGCGCCCACGCAGTATTTT